Below are 2 T cell receptor beta chains sequenced from a single sample in a study of identical twins. TCRdb called the 5' RACE reads again in MiXCR, with one record for every CDR3 protein. Counted here are 1.5 million to 2 million distinct CDR3 sequences, roughly 35% occurring once; the ten biggest clones make up less than 0.35%. Specimen: cord blood. The source of these receptors is a newborn girl in good health.

This clonotype appeared a few times. This rearrangement joins TRBV20-1 to TRBJ2-3; D ambiguous. This CDR3 is 14 amino acids long. Trimming stripped 1 base from V and 6 bases from J, with 14 bases between. The V gene's germline CDR1 is DFQATT and CDR2 SNEGSKA (reference sequence). CDR3 coding DNA: TGCAGTGCTAGAGTGGGTAGCTTTATGGATACGCAGTATTTT. Protein product: CSARVGSFMDTQYF.

V and J are TRBV4-2 and TRBJ2-4, with TRBD2 matching over 10 bases. CDR3 length: 15 residues. The junction had 6 bases not matched to a gene; V was cut back by 4 bases and J by 6 bases. CDR1 is LGHNA, CDR2 YNFKEQ, per germline. CDR3: CASSPEVAGGNIQYF. The CDR3 DNA sequence: TGTGCCAGCAGCCCGGAAGTAGCGGGGGGAAACATTCAGTACTTC.